This T cell receptor beta chain appears in the sequencing data of a study of beta chain features in type 1 diabetes. In its sample, this clone was seen many times. Antigen unknown. Broader study findings: The study found moderately but significantly shorter TCRB CDR3s in all four CD4+ subsets of Type 1 diabetes patients. Type 1 diabetes patients had VDJ junctions that carried fewer insertions and more deletions.

The entirety of the isolated RNA underwent reverse transcription, so expressed TCRB transcripts were sequenced. Generated by immunoSEQ multiplex PCR, the TCRdb table keeps only in-frame clones and is missing some. The sample has some 230,000 clones; about 9.3% are singletons. The receptor comes from a woman in her late teens or twenties in good health. The sample was naive CD4+ T cells from blood.

Here the CDR3 DNA reads TGTGCCAGCAGCGTAGGGTCGAGCGTCCAAGAGACCCAGTACTTC. The encoded protein is CASSVGSSVQETQYF. The V gene is TRBV9, the J gene TRBJ2-5; D gene uncertain. The CDR3 sequence is 15 residues long. Trimming shortened V by 0 bases and J by 1 base, and 10 bases separated the two germline ends. Looked up from germline, CDR1 is SGDLS and CDR2 is YYNGEE. The entire variable domain, with the rest obtained from reference TRBV9 and TRBJ2-5, is as follows: DSGVTQTPKHLITATGQRVTLRCSPRSGDLSVYWYQQSLDQGLQFLIQYYNGEERAKGNILERFSAQQFPDLHSELNLSSLELGDSALYFCASSVGSSVQETQYFGPGTRLLVL.